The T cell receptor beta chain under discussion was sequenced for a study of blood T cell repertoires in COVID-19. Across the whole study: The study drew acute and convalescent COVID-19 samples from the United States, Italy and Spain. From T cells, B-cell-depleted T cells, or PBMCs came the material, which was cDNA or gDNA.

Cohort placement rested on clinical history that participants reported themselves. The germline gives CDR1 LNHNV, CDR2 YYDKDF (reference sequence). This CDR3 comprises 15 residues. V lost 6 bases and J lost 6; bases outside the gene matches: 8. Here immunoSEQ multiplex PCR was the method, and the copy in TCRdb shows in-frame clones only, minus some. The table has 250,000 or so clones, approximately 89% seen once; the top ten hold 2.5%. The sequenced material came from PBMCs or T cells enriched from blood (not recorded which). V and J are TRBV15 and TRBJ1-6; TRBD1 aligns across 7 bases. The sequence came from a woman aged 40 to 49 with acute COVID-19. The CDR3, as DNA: TGTGCCACCAGGTCCGGACAGGTGATTAATTCACCCCTCCACTTT. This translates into CATRSGQVINSPLHF.